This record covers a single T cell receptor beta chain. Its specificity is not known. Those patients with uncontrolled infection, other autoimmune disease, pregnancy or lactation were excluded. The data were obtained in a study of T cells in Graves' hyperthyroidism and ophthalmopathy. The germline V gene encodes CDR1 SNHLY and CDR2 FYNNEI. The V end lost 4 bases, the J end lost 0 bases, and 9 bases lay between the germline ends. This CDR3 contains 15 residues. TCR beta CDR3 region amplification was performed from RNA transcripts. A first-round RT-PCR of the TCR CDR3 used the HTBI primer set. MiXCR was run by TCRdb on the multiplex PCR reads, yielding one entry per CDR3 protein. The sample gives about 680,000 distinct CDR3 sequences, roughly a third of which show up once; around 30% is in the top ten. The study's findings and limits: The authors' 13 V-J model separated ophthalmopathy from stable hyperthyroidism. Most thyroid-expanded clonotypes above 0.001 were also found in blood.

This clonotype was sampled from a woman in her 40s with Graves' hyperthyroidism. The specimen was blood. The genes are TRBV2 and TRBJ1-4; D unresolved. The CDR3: CASSGWGATNEKLFF. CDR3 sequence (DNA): TGTGCCAGCAGTGGATGGGGAGCAACTAATGAAAAACTGTTTTTT.